This is a list of T cell receptor beta chains from one sample in a study of blood T cell repertoires in COVID-19. Sequencing was performed with immunoSEQ multiplex PCR; in TCRdb, only in-frame clones are kept and a portion is missing. This table holds about 220,000 clones, 80% to 85% found once. Material: peripheral blood. The receptors were sampled from an older woman with acute or convalescent COVID-19. Both conserved end residues are part of each CDR3. D genes are given only for firm matches. Size is stated for part of the rows, as once, few or many counts, or as a class when the clone is expanded.

j_call	v_call	d_call	clone_size	cdr3_nt	cdr3_aa
TRBJ1-6	TRBV6-5	TRBD1	-	TGTGCCAGCATATTCGACAGGGGATGTAATTCACCCCTCCACTTT	CASIFDRGCNSPLHF
TRBJ2-2	TRBV27	TRBD2	once	TGTGCCAGCAGTAAACTAGCGGCATTGTCCGGGGAGCTGTTTTTT	CASSKLAALSGELFF
TRBJ1-5	TRBV23-1	TRBD1	-	TGCGCCAGCAGTCAACAGCCGGGACAGTATAGCAATCAGCCCCAGCATTTT	CASSQQPGQYSNQPQHF
TRBJ2-5	TRBV13	TRBD2	-	TGTGCCAGCAGTAGCGGGACCAAAGAGACCCAGTACTTC	CASSSGTKETQYF
TRBJ1-2	TRBV28	-	-	TGTGCCAGCAGCCAACAAGTCTATGGCTACACCTTC	CASSQQVYGYTF
TRBJ2-5	TRBV19	TRBD2	-	TGTGCCAGTAGTATAGGATCCAGCGGGGGTCTCCAAGAGACCCAGTACTTC	CASSIGSSGGLQETQYF
TRBJ1-2	TRBV6-2/TRBV6-3	-	-	TGTGCCAGCAGCCCATGGCCAAACGCGGGTTATGGCTACACCTTC	CASSPWPNAGYGYTF
TRBJ2-7	TRBV4-2	-	-	TGTGCCAGCAGCCCCAGGGTTTCCTACGAGCAGTACTTC	CASSPRVSYEQYF
TRBJ2-7	TRBV27	TRBD2	few	TGTGCCAGCAGTTCCAGGACTAGCGGGGGGGCCTCCTACGAGCAGTACTTC	CASSSRTSGGASYEQYF
TRBJ1-1	TRBV3-1/TRBV3-2	-	-	TGTGCCAGCAGCCGGCTGAACACTGAAGCTTTCTTT	CASSRLNTEAFF
TRBJ1-1	TRBV19	-	-	TGTGCCAGTAGTTTTCGACAAATTGGTCTCGATATTAACACTGAAGCTTTCTTT	CASSFRQIGLDINTEAFF
TRBJ2-3	TRBV5-1	TRBD2	-	TGCGCCAGCAGCTTGGCCGGTAGCGGGGGTCGCGCAGATACGCAGTATTTT	CASSLAGSGGRADTQYF
TRBJ2-6	TRBV19	-	-	TGTGCCAGTACCCCACTCGATAGCTCTGGGGCCAACGTCCTGACTTTC	CASTPLDSSGANVLTF
TRBJ1-2	TRBV6-6	TRBD1	-	TGTGCCAGCAGGGGACAGGGTGGTGGCTACACCTTC	CASRGQGGGYTF
TRBJ1-2	TRBV2	-	-	TGTGCCAGCGGTGCGGGAGGCTACACCTTC	CASGAGGYTF
TRBJ2-7	TRBV12-3/TRBV12-4	-	-	TGTGCCAGCAGCTCAGACTGGGACGAGCAGTACTTC	CASSSDWDEQYF
TRBJ2-3	TRBV27	-	-	TGTGCCAGTAAACCACAGGGGGGGGCAGGTAGCACAGATACGCAGTATTTT	CASKPQGGAGSTDTQYF
TRBJ2-7	TRBV9	TRBD2	-	TGTGCCAGCAGCCCCGATGGTGGACTAGCGGGGTGGGAGCAGTACTTC	CASSPDGGLAGWEQYF
TRBJ1-2	TRBV19	TRBD1	-	TGTGCCAGTAGTCTGGGGACAGGGAGGGACTATGGCTACACCTTC	CASSLGTGRDYGYTF
TRBJ2-1	TRBV9	-	few	TGTGCCAGCAGCGTAGACGGGATCAATGAGCAGTTCTTC	CASSVDGINEQFF
TRBJ2-1	TRBV9	TRBD1	-	TGTGCCAGCAGCAAAGGGGACAGCTACAATGAGCAGTTCTTC	CASSKGDSYNEQFF
TRBJ1-5	TRBV7-2	-	-	TGTGCCAGCAGATTGGGGGGGAGCAATCAGCCCCAGCATTTT	CASRLGGSNQPQHF
TRBJ1-1	TRBV5-1	-	-	TGCGCCAGCAGCAACGCGGGGATAACCGAAGCTTTCTTT	CASSNAGITEAFF
TRBJ2-7	TRBV15	TRBD2	-	TGTGCCACCAGCAGAGATCCCACTAGCGGCTTATACGAGCAGTACTTC	CATSRDPTSGLYEQYF
TRBJ2-3	TRBV4-3	TRBD2	once	TGCGCCAGCAGCCAAGGATCCAGCGGGGGGCCCGGGGGAGATACGCAGTATTTT	CASSQGSSGGPGGDTQYF
TRBJ2-7	TRBV29-1	-	few	TGCAGCGTTGGATCCGCGGGGATCGGCGAGCAGTACTTC	CSVGSAGIGEQYF
TRBJ2-1	TRBV5-1	TRBD2	-	TGCGCCAGCAGCCCCCCTGTGGCGGGGGGGAGCAATGAGCAGTTCTTC	CASSPPVAGGSNEQFF
TRBJ1-4	TRBV9	-	-	TGTGCCAGCAGCGTAGGGCTGGAGAATGAAAAACTGTTTTTT	CASSVGLENEKLFF